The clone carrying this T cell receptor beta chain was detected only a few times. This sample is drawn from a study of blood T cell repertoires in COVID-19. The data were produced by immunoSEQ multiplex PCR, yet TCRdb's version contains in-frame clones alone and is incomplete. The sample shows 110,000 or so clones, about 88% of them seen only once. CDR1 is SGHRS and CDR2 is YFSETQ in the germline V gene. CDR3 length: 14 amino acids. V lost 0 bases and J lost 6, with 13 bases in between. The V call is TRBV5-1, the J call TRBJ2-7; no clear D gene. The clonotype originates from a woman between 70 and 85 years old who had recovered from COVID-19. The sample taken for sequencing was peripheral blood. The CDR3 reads CASSLGVTSGEQYF. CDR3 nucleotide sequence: TGCGCCAGCAGCTTGGGGGTAACATCGGGCGAGCAGTACTTC.